This TCR beta chain stems from a study of T-cell memory formation after mild COVID-19. As for the study in general: TCR clusters were largely donor specific. Findings and caveats of the study: Mainly CM and EM harbored the contracting CD4+ clones; mainly EMRA harbored the CD8+ ones. The study found balanced CD4/CD8 in clones contracting day 15 to 85 and a CD4+ lean in later expanders.

Germline V gene sequence: CDR1 DFQATT, CDR2 SNEGSKA (reference sequence). The CDR3 extends over 13 amino acids. Trimming left V 1 base short and J 1 base short, with 7 bases between. TCRdb itself ran the 5' RACE reads through MiXCR, one entry per CDR3 protein. This table holds almost 350,000 distinct CDR3 sequences, around 20% found once. Of note for this clonotype: What it recognizes is unknown.

The specimen sequenced was PBMCs or a T cell subset sorted from them (not recorded which). The receptor's source is a man between 18 and 35 years old who had mild COVID-19 (a few samples of this study predate the infection). Cell type and time point are not known. The genes are TRBV20-1 and TRBJ1-1; D is unresolved. CDR3 region: CSARGLPNTEAFF. CDR3 coding DNA: TGCAGTGCTAGAGGTTTACCGAACACTGAAGCTTTCTTT.